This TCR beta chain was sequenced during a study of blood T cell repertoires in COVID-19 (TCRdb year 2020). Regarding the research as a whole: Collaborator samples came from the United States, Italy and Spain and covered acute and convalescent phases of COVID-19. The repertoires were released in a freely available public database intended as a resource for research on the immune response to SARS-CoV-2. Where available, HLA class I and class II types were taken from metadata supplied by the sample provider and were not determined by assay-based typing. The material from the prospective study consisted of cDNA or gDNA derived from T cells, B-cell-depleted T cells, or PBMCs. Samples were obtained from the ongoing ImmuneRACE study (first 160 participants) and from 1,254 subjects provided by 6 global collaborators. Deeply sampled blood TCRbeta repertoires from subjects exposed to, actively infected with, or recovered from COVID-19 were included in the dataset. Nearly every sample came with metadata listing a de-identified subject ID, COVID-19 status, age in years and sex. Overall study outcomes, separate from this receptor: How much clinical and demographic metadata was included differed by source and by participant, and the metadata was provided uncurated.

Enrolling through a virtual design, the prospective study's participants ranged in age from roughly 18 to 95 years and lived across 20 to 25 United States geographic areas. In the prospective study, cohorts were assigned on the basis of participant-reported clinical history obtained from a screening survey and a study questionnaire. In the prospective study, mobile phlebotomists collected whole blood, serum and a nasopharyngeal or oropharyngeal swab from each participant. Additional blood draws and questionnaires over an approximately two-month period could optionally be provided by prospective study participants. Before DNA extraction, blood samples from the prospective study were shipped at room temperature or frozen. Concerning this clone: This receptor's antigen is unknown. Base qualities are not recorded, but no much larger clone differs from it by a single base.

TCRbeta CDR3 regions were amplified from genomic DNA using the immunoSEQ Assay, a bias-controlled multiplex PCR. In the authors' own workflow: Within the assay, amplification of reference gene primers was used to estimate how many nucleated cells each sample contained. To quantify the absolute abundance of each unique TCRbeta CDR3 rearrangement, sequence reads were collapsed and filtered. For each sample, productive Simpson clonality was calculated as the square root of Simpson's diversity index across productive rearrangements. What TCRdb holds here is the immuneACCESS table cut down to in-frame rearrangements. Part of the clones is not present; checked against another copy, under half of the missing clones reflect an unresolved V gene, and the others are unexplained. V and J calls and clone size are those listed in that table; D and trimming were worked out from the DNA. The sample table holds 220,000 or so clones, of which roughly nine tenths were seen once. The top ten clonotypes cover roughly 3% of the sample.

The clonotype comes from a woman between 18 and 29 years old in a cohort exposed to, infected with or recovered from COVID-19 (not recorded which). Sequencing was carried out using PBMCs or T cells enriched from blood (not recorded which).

The CDR3 reads as follows: CASSSYGTADTQYF. The DNA sequence follows: TGTGCCAGCAGCTCGTACGGGACAGCCGATACGCAGTATTTT. This chain joins TRBV11-3 to TRBJ2-3; 7 central nucleotides agree with TRBD1. There are 14 amino acids in the CDR3, from cysteine to phenylalanine inclusive. The sequence is cut down to CDR3 DNA, 42 bases in frame from base 1. The germline V and J ends show losses of 4 bases and 6 bases respectively, and no gene match explains 7 bases of the junction. The germline V gene supplies CDR1 SGHNT and CDR2 YENEEA.